The clone carrying this T cell receptor beta chain was found many times. The repertoire came from unfractionated whole blood and reflected all unsorted peripheral T cells. This record belongs to a study of HIV-infected patients and healthy controls. Around 450 ng RNA was reverse transcribed with alpha and beta constant-region primers. Alpha and beta chain libraries were made separately by chain-specific third strand synthesis with multiplexing indices. MiXCR, applied by TCRdb to the 5' RACE reads, yields one record per CDR3 protein. The sample has 8,100 or so distinct CDR3 sequences; 9% to 9.5% are singletons. The germline CDR1 and CDR2 sequences are SGHTA and FQGNSA. Trimming took off 4 bases at V and 8 bases at J, with 16 bases between the two ends. This CDR3 has 14 residues.

The sample here was blood, taken before antiretroviral therapy. The clonotype originates from an adult with HIV infection. The chain joins TRBV7-2 to TRBJ2-3; tentatively, D is TRBD1 or TRBD2 (5 bases each). The CDR3 protein is CASSSGTLRGTQYF. As DNA, the CDR3 is TGTGCCAGCAGCTCCGGGACCCTTCGTGGTACGCAGTATTTT.